This T cell receptor (beta chain) appears in the sequencing data of a study of spatial heterogeneity in lung cancer. Across the study: Raw reads showed each unique TCR and UMI combination turning up more than ten times on average.

This clonotype was recorded many times. The antigen remains undetermined. Indicated time point: sample taken at primary tumor resection. Whole RNA was taken from tumor, nontumor lung or frozen PBMC; it was then sequenced unsorted. This CDR3 is built from 12 residues. V lost 8 bases, J lost 0 bases, and 7 bases lay in between. Points from the study as a whole: At tumor resection, ubiquitous expanded TCRs were detected in blood more often than later.

Each TCR cDNA molecule bore a unique molecular identifier. TCRdb re-derived calls from the 5' RACE reads in MiXCR, one entry per CDR3 protein. There are approximately 44,000 distinct CDR3 sequences in the sample; roughly 15% occur only once, and 50% to 65% lies in the top ten. The specimen was PBMCs, collected at surgery. The chain combines TRBV12-3 or TRBV12-4 with TRBJ1-2; D is uncertain. This TCR came from a male donor with early-stage non-small cell lung cancer. Here the CDR3 reads CASGYTNYGYTF. DNA for the CDR3: TGTGCCAGCGGATACACTAACTATGGCTACACCTTC.